This T cell receptor (beta chain) comes out of a study of siplizumab effects on memory and regulatory T cells (dated by TCRdb to the late 2010s). For context, the study as a whole: The study examined how the anti-CD2 antibody siplizumab affects alloreactive T-cell subsets in allogeneic mixed lymphocyte reactions built from human PBMCs. Results the study describes overall, beyond this receptor: Because sequences at frequencies below about 10^-5 were poorly captured, only a minor fraction of alloreactive clones could be mapped back to unstimulated subsets. No functional confirmation was obtained for the suppressive function of proliferating Tregs from siplizumab cultures. Siplizumab significantly lowered the cumulative frequency of alloreactive sequences that could be traced to unstimulated CD4+ memory T cells. About 75-95% of proliferating CD4+ or CD8+ clones could not be given a naive or memory phenotype. Of the alloreactive CD4+ clones that could be mapped, the Treg-derived share averaged about 67% with siplizumab compared with approximately 25% in control reactions. Greater diversity appeared to be present in unstimulated naive T cells than in memory T cells, and a substantial contribution to the alloresponse seemed to be made by naive cells.

TCRbeta CDR3 sequencing was performed on sorted unstimulated T cells and on proliferating T cells recovered from mixed lymphocyte reactions. Fresh whole blood from over 8 HLA-typed healthy donors was used to isolate PBMCs. To map where alloreactive clones came from, CD4+ regulatory T cells in the unstimulated state were FACS-sorted. Relative to germline, V is 2 bases shorter and J is 8 bases shorter, with 10 bases between their ends. In the germline V gene, CDR1 corresponds to MGHRA and CDR2 to YSYEKL. Spanning cysteine to phenylalanine, the CDR3 consists of 14 amino acids. Kept here is only the CDR3 DNA, which spans 42 bases and is read in frame from base 1. About this clone itself: Its antigen is currently not known. No much larger clone exists at a distance of one base, and base qualities are not known.

The protocol used for the library was the immunoSEQ multiplex PCR assay. Each sample had some 94,000 TCR templates assayed by the deep sequencing platform. Genomic DNA extracted from sorted T cells was used for TCRbeta CDR3 sequencing. Processing in the source paper ran as follows. The R programming language was used for clonal analysis of the TCRbeta CDR3 data. Alloreactive CD4+ and CD8+ clones were identified by comparing unstimulated samples to CFSE-low samples taken after the reaction. Regulatory or non-regulatory origin of alloreactive CD4+ clones was assigned by matching sequences to the sorted unstimulated Treg and non-Treg repertoires. TCRdb carries this immuneACCESS record with in-frame sequences only. Its versions omit some clonotypes, under half of them owing to an unresolved V gene in the studies checked, with the rest unexplained. V and J calls and clone size come straight from that table; D and trimming were deduced from the DNA. The sample table shows roughly 100,000 clones, and 93% are seen once. About 0.62% of the sample goes to the ten largest clones.

The specimen was Tregs sorted from blood. Recombination connected TRBV4-1 to TRBJ1-6, with no confidently assigned D gene. The sequence was obtained from a human donor in good health. The DNA sequence reads TGCGCCAGCAGCCAACTGCCAAGGTATTCACCCCTCCACTTT. Its protein is CASSQLPRYSPLHF.